This is a list of T cell receptor beta chains from one sample in a study of T cell repertoires in cytomegalovirus infection. For these TCRs, the target antigens are not known. Via MiXCR, TCRdb re-called the reads, giving one row per CDR3 protein. The sample has around 540,000 distinct CDR3 sequences; roughly 34% are singletons. Sample: cultured PBMCs, taken from culture after CMV antigen stimulation. The receptors come from a human donor in good health (CMV status not recorded). Some clones in this sample may be carry-over from other donors' samples. The CDR3 runs from the conserved cysteine through the conserved F or W. The D gene is left open where the match is weak. Clone size is shown for a subset of rows, as once, few, many or a class of expanded clone.

abundance: few
v_gene: TRBV4-1
j_gene: TRBJ2-3
d_gene: NA
CDR3nt: TGTGCCAGCAGCCAAGTTGAGAGCGACGGCACAGATACGCAGTATTTT
CDR3aa: CASSQVESDGTDTQYF

abundance: NA
v_gene: TRBV4-3
j_gene: TRBJ2-5
d_gene: NA
CDR3nt: TGCGCCAGCAGCCAAGATGGGATAGGGGAGACCCAGTACTTC
CDR3aa: CASSQDGIGETQYF

abundance: few
v_gene: TRBV20-1
j_gene: TRBJ2-7
d_gene: TRBD2
CDR3nt: TGCAGTGCGCAAAGGACTAGCGGGAGTCTTTACGAGCAGTACTTC
CDR3aa: CSAQRTSGSLYEQYF

abundance: NA
v_gene: TRBV27
j_gene: TRBJ2-3
d_gene: NA
CDR3nt: TGTGCCAGCAGTTCCCGGGACCTAGTTGTGGATACGCAGTATTTT
CDR3aa: CASSSRDLVVDTQYF

abundance: NA
v_gene: TRBV27
j_gene: TRBJ2-7
d_gene: TRBD2
CDR3nt: TGTGCCAGCAGTCCCGGGACTAGCGGGAACAACGAGCAGTACTTC
CDR3aa: CASSPGTSGNNEQYF

abundance: once
v_gene: TRBV4-1
j_gene: TRBJ2-7
d_gene: TRBD1
CDR3nt: TGCGCCAGCAGCCACCCGGGACAGAAATACGAGCAGTACTTC
CDR3aa: CASSHPGQKYEQYF

abundance: NA
v_gene: TRBV7-6
j_gene: TRBJ1-1
d_gene: TRBD1
CDR3nt: TGTGCCAGCAGCCCTAGACAGGGGAATTACGCTGAAGCTTTCTTT
CDR3aa: CASSPRQGNYAEAFF

abundance: many
v_gene: TRBV7-2
j_gene: TRBJ2-1
d_gene: TRBD2
CDR3nt: TGTGCCAGCAGCTCCAAAATTGGGACTAGCGGGTTTAGCTCCTACAATGAGCAGTTCTTC
CDR3aa: CASSSKIGTSGFSSYNEQFF

abundance: once
v_gene: TRBV27
j_gene: TRBJ2-1
d_gene: TRBD2
CDR3nt: TGTGCCAGCAGTTTTGCGGGAGTTTGGAATGAGCAGTTCTTC
CDR3aa: CASSFAGVWNEQFF

abundance: few
v_gene: TRBV5-1
j_gene: TRBJ2-1
d_gene: NA
CDR3nt: TGCGCCGGCCTAATCCTGACAGGTTGCGATGAGCAGTTCTTC
CDR3aa: CAGLILTGCDEQFF

abundance: NA
v_gene: TRBV7-6
j_gene: TRBJ2-7
d_gene: TRBD2
CDR3nt: TGTGCCAGCAGCTTCCTGATAAGCGGGAGAGTCAACGAGCAGTACTTC
CDR3aa: CASSFLISGRVNEQYF

abundance: NA
v_gene: TRBV7-2
j_gene: TRBJ1-1
d_gene: NA
CDR3nt: TGTGCCAGCAGCTTGGCGGGACGGTTGAAAAAAGCTTTCTTT
CDR3aa: CASSLAGRLKKAFF

abundance: many
v_gene: TRBV7-2
j_gene: TRBJ2-2
d_gene: NA
CDR3nt: TGTGCCAGCAGCTTACTAGTTTCCGGGGAGCTGTTTTTT
CDR3aa: CASSLLVSGELFF

abundance: NA
v_gene: TRBV4-3
j_gene: TRBJ2-1
d_gene: TRBD1
CDR3nt: TGCGCCAGCAGCCGGACAGGGCCTTCCTACAATGAGCAGTTCTTC
CDR3aa: CASSRTGPSYNEQFF

abundance: NA
v_gene: TRBV5-1
j_gene: TRBJ2-6
d_gene: TRBD1
CDR3nt: TGCGCCAGCAGCTTCGGTGGACAGGGGGCTTCTGGGGCCAACGTCCTGACTTTC
CDR3aa: CASSFGGQGASGANVLTF

abundance: NA
v_gene: TRBV19
j_gene: TRBJ1-4
d_gene: TRBD1
CDR3nt: TGTGCCAGTAGTATATATATGTACAGGGGGCAAGATGAAAAACTGTTTTTT
CDR3aa: CASSIYMYRGQDEKLFF

abundance: few
v_gene: TRBV3-1
j_gene: TRBJ1-2
d_gene: TRBD1
CDR3nt: TGTGCCAGCAGCCAACTATCAACCGGGACAGGGTTCCGGGGCTACACCTTC
CDR3aa: CASSQLSTGTGFRGYTF

abundance: NA
v_gene: TRBV5-6
j_gene: TRBJ2-5
d_gene: TRBD2
CDR3nt: TGTGCCAGCAGCTTGTTTTCTAGCTCGGGGGGAGGAGAGACCCAGTACTTC
CDR3aa: CASSLFSSSGGGETQYF

abundance: NA
v_gene: TRBV4-1
j_gene: TRBJ2-7
d_gene: NA
CDR3nt: TGCGCCAGCAGCCCCGGCAACGAGGGACCCTACGAGCAGTACTTC
CDR3aa: CASSPGNEGPYEQYF

abundance: few
v_gene: TRBV12-3/TRBV12-4
j_gene: TRBJ1-1
d_gene: TRBD1
CDR3nt: TGTGCCAGCAGAAGGACAGGGGGGCAAACTGAAGCTTTCTTT
CDR3aa: CASRRTGGQTEAFF

abundance: NA
v_gene: TRBV11-3
j_gene: TRBJ2-1
d_gene: NA
CDR3nt: TGTGCCAGCAGCTTAGTAGACGGATACAATGAGCAGTTCTTC
CDR3aa: CASSLVDGYNEQFF

abundance: many
v_gene: TRBV7-2
j_gene: TRBJ2-1
d_gene: NA
CDR3nt: TGTGCCAGCAGCTTGGGCGGGACGAGGAGCAATGAGCAGTTCTTC
CDR3aa: CASSLGGTRSNEQFF

abundance: few
v_gene: TRBV6-6
j_gene: TRBJ1-2
d_gene: NA
CDR3nt: TGTGCCAGCAGTTACGGCGTAGGGGCTGGCTACACCTTC
CDR3aa: CASSYGVGAGYTF

abundance: few
v_gene: TRBV20-1
j_gene: TRBJ2-4
d_gene: TRBD2
CDR3nt: TGCAGTGCTAGAGTTCCGGGAGGGGTCAAAAACATTCAGTACTTC
CDR3aa: CSARVPGGVKNIQYF

abundance: NA
v_gene: TRBV20-1
j_gene: TRBJ2-1
d_gene: NA
CDR3nt: TGCAGTGTTATGGTTCGGAGCTCCTACAATGAGCAGTTCTTC
CDR3aa: CSVMVRSSYNEQFF

abundance: NA
v_gene: TRBV19
j_gene: TRBJ1-6
d_gene: NA
CDR3nt: TGTGCCAGTAGTCCGGGACCGAGCAGTTCACCCCTCCACTTT
CDR3aa: CASSPGPSSSPLHF

abundance: NA
v_gene: TRBV11-2
j_gene: TRBJ2-1
d_gene: TRBD2
CDR3nt: TGTGCCAGCAGCGTACCGGGACTAGAATTCAATGAGCAGTTCTTC
CDR3aa: CASSVPGLEFNEQFF

abundance: NA
v_gene: TRBV12-3/TRBV12-4
j_gene: TRBJ2-2
d_gene: NA
CDR3nt: TGTGCCAGCAGTTTTGGGCGGTCGAACACCGGGGAGCTGTTTTTT
CDR3aa: CASSFGRSNTGELFF

abundance: few
v_gene: TRBV19
j_gene: TRBJ1-2
d_gene: NA
CDR3nt: TGTGCCAGTAGTATAGATCACGGCTATGGCTACACCTTC
CDR3aa: CASSIDHGYGYTF

abundance: once
v_gene: TRBV18
j_gene: TRBJ2-7
d_gene: TRBD1
CDR3nt: TGTGCCAGCTCACCAAGAACCGGGACAGAGAACTACGAGCAGTACTTC
CDR3aa: CASSPRTGTENYEQYF

abundance: NA
v_gene: TRBV11-2
j_gene: TRBJ2-1
d_gene: TRBD1
CDR3nt: TGTGCCAGCAGCTCTCAGGGGGCGCCTTACAATGAGCAGTTCTTC
CDR3aa: CASSSQGAPYNEQFF

abundance: few
v_gene: TRBV27
j_gene: TRBJ2-7
d_gene: NA
CDR3nt: TGTGCCAGCAGCCTGACCACAATCGACCCTTGGAAATGGACGAGAGAGCAGTACTTC
CDR3aa: CASSLTTIDPWKWTREQYF

abundance: NA
v_gene: TRBV9
j_gene: TRBJ1-1
d_gene: NA
CDR3nt: TGTGCCAGCAGCGTAGGAGGGGGTAAGAACACTGAAGCTTTCTTT
CDR3aa: CASSVGGGKNTEAFF

abundance: many
v_gene: TRBV7-2
j_gene: TRBJ1-4
d_gene: TRBD1
CDR3nt: TGTGCCAGCAGCTTAGGGGGACAGGGTCGGGAAAAACTGTTTTTT
CDR3aa: CASSLGGQGREKLFF

abundance: NA
v_gene: TRBV20-1
j_gene: TRBJ1-1
d_gene: NA
CDR3nt: TGCAGTGCTAAAAGACCGAACACTGAAGCTTTCTTT
CDR3aa: CSAKRPNTEAFF

abundance: few
v_gene: TRBV11-2
j_gene: TRBJ1-1
d_gene: NA
CDR3nt: TGTGCCAGCAGCTTAGAAACAGGGTTCACTGAAGCTTTCTTT
CDR3aa: CASSLETGFTEAFF

abundance: NA
v_gene: TRBV4-3
j_gene: TRBJ2-6
d_gene: NA
CDR3nt: TGCGCCAGCAGCCAAGATCTCCTAGGATCGACCGGGGCCAACGTCCTGACTTTC
CDR3aa: CASSQDLLGSTGANVLTF

abundance: many
v_gene: TRBV2
j_gene: TRBJ2-3
d_gene: NA
CDR3nt: TGTGCCAGCAGTTCTTTCGGCAGCACAGATACGCAGTATTTT
CDR3aa: CASSSFGSTDTQYF